What follows are 27 T cell receptor beta chains derived from one specimen sequenced in a study of regulatory T cells in long-lasting Graves disease. Assembly of TCR beta libraries relied on iRepertoire HTBI primers together with Arm-PCR of CDR3 regions. Using its own MiXCR run on the multiplex PCR reads, TCRdb lists one record per CDR3 protein. The sample lists about 440,000 distinct CDR3 sequences, 16% seen once, with about 10% in the top ten. Time point defined: newly diagnosed GD, antithyroid drugs for less than 3 months. PBMC-derived RNA was used for the TCR library. These same data were also listed under a study on T cells in Graves' hyperthyroidism and ophthalmopathy.

Sequencing used peripheral blood mononuclear cells (PBMCs), obtained at new diagnosis, from a patient treated with antithyroid drugs. These receptors were obtained from a woman aged 25-40 years with Graves disease.

The chain combines TRBV6-2 or TRBV6-3 with TRBJ1-2; no firm D call. Per the germline V gene, CDR1 is MNHEY and CDR2 is SVGEGT. Trimming removed 5 bases from V and 4 bases from J, with 17 bases in between. The length of the CDR3 is 15 residues. This CDR3 is CASSDLGPDPYGYTF. The CDR3 nucleotides read TGTGCCAGCAGTGATTTAGGTCCAGATCCCTATGGCTACACCTTC.

This clonotype was seen more than once but under ten times. The genes are TRBV4-3 and TRBJ1-2, with D uncertain. The CDR3 is made up of 14 amino acids. Germline assignment: CDR1 LGHNA and CDR2 YSLEER. Trimming removed 1 base at V and 4 bases at J, with 10 bases between. This chain's CDR3 is CASSQGGGPYGYTF. CDR3 coding DNA: TGCGCCAGCAGCCAAGGTGGAGGCCCCTATGGCTACACCTTC.

The table lists this clonotype with many counts. The chain couples TRBV19 to TRBJ2-1; 13 bases fit TRBD2. Germline V gene data show CDR1 as LNHDA and CDR2 as SQIVND (reference sequence). The CDR3 length is 16 residues. Losses at the gene ends were 6 bases for V and 2 bases for J; bases not matched to a gene: 4. The CDR3 is CASSTSGRGTYNEQFF. DNA of the CDR3: TGTGCCAGTAGCACTAGCGGGAGGGGGACCTACAATGAGCAGTTCTTC.

This clonotype was seen more than once but under ten times. The chain couples TRBV6-5 to TRBJ2-7; TRBD1 is a possible D gene (6 bases). CDR1 is MNHEY and CDR2 is SVGAGI in the germline V gene. The CDR3 has 16 amino acids. V was clipped by 3 bases and J by 3 bases, with 18 bases between them. The CDR3 DNA reads as TGTGCCAGCAGTTATGTGGGGGCCCAAGCCGTCTACGAGCAGTACTTC. As protein: CASSYVGAQAVYEQYF.

As regards this clonotype: The likely explanation is a read error, given a far larger clone one base away. The chain has TRBV7-2 and TRBJ1-1; D ambiguous. The CDR3 spans 15 residues. Germline CDR1 and CDR2: SGHTA and FQGNSA. Deletions cut 6 bases from V and 3 bases from J, with 17 bases between. Here the CDR3 DNA reads TGTGCCAGCAGTTCCCCGATCTGGTGGGACACTGAAGCTTTCTTT. It specifies CASSSPIWWDTEAFF.

This clonotype was recorded many times. The CDR3 spells CASRGTDQETQYF. In DNA form, the CDR3 reads TGTGCCAGCAGGGGGACGGATCAAGAGACCCAGTACTTC. The chain combines TRBV28 with TRBJ2-5; either TRBD1 or TRBD2 may supply D (5 bases each). CDR1 and CDR2 from the germline V gene are MDHEN and SYDVKM. The CDR3 is made up of 13 amino acids. Deletions cut 6 bases from V and 2 bases from J, with 10 bases between.

This clonotype showed up just a few times. A much more abundant neighbour one base away suggests this may be a read error. This chain uses TRBV7-9 with TRBJ2-2; 11 nucleotides match TRBD2. The CDR3 totals 15 residues. CDR1 and CDR2 from the germline V gene are SEHNR and FQNEAQ (reference sequence). The CDR3: CAGSDSGRDTGELFF. The DNA of the CDR3 is TGTGCCGGCAGCGATAGCGGGAGGGACACCGGGGAGCTGTTTTTT.

A word on this clonotype: A much larger clone lies a single base off, so this may be a read error. The chain uses TRBV11-2 and TRBJ1-4; TRBD1 might be the D (6 bases). This CDR3 has 15 amino acids. Germline V gives CDR1 SGHAT, CDR2 FQNNGV. DNA for the CDR3: TGTGCCAGCAGCCCCTCGTTCAGGGGTAATGGAAAACTGTTTTTT. It is translated as CASSPSFRGNGKLFF.

The sample holds many counts of this clonotype. V usage is TRBV5-1 and J usage is TRBJ2-3, with a weak D call TRBD2 (6 bases). From germline, CDR1 is SGHRS and CDR2 YFSETQ. V shed 0 bases and J shed 5 bases, with 13 bases lying between them. This CDR3 region has 15 residues. The chain's CDR3 is CASSLETGDLDTQYF. The CDR3 nucleotides read TGCGCCAGCAGCTTGGAGACGGGAGATTTAGATACGCAGTATTTT.

The chain links TRBV7-3 to TRBJ1-1; 9 bases are a match to TRBD1. The CDR3 extends over 18 amino acids. The V gene end was trimmed by 5 bases and the J gene end by 2 bases; junction bases not matched to a gene: 15. The V gene's germline CDR1 is SGHTA and CDR2 FQGTGA. The CDR3 is CASSEGDRDWEHNTEAFF. The CDR3 DNA reads as TGTGCCAGCAGCGAGGGGGACAGGGATTGGGAACATAACACTGAAGCTTTCTTT.

On this clonotype itself: Since a much larger clone is just one base distant, this may be a read error. This chain connects TRBV28 to TRBJ2-5; 16 positions match TRBD2. The germline gives CDR1 MDHEN, CDR2 SYDVKM. J lost 2 bases, V lost 5 bases, and 11 bases had no gene match. This CDR3 has 19 amino acids. In DNA form, the CDR3 reads TGTGCCAGCAGTATTTCTCTGGGACTAGCGGGAGGGTGGCAAGAGACCCAGTACTTC. As protein: CASSISLGLAGGWQETQYF.

This clonotype came up a few times. This rearrangement joins TRBV20-1 to TRBJ2-1; TRBD1 matches at 7 bases. Germline-derived CDR1 and CDR2 are DFQATT and SNEGSKA (reference sequence). Trimming took 3 bases from V and 8 from J; bases not matched to a gene: 4. The CDR3 spans 12 residues. The CDR3 DNA follows: TGCAGTGCTAGGGAACAGGGGTATGAGCAGTTCTTC. Translating gives CSAREQGYEQFF.

This clonotype has ten or more counts. As DNA, the CDR3 is TGCGCCAGCAGACCTGACAGAAATCAGCCCCAGCATTTT. The encoded protein is CASRPDRNQPQHF. V gene TRBV5-1 combines with J gene TRBJ1-5; tentative D call: TRBD1 (5 bases). CDR1 SGHRS and CDR2 YFSETQ come from the germline V gene. V lost 5 bases to trimming and J lost 4 bases, with 10 bases between them. This CDR3 contains 13 residues. Based on the CDR3 plus reference TRBV5-1 and TRBJ1-5, the full variable domain is KAGVTQTPRYLIKTRGQQVTLSCSPISGHRSVSWYQQTPGQGLQFLFEYFSETQRNKGNFPGRFSGRQFSNSRSEMNVSTLELGDSALYLCASRPDRNQPQHFGDGTRLSIL.

A few counts support this clonotype. The chain couples TRBV10-2 to TRBJ2-2, with TRBD1 matching 8 bases. Losses at the gene ends were 9 bases for V and 0 bases for J; bases not matched to a gene: 12. The CDR3 has 17 amino acids. Germline CDR1 is WSHSY and CDR2 is SAAADI. For the CDR3, the DNA is TGCGCCAGTAACAGACAGGGGTTAAACGCGAACACCGGGGAGCTGTTTTTT. It is translated as CASNRQGLNANTGELFF.

This clonotype was detected many times. The V gene is TRBV7-2, the J gene TRBJ2-7, with 9 bases lining up with TRBD2. Germline V gene data show CDR1 as SGHTA and CDR2 as FQGNSA. This CDR3 has 16 amino acids. The ends lost 5 bases at V and 5 bases at J; junction bases unmatched: 13. In DNA, the CDR3 is TGTGCCAGCAGCGGCCGGGGACTAGCTAAGATCCACGAGCAGTACTTC. It is translated as CASSGRGLAKIHEQYF.

The gene calls are TRBV20-1 and TRBJ2-1; TRBD2 matches 11 bases. The CDR3 has 15 residues. Germline trimming cut 1 base from V and 9 bases from J; bases unmatched to any gene: 8. Per germline, CDR1 DFQATT and CDR2 SNEGSKA (reference sequence). Here the CDR3 reads CSARVSGRGFSEQFF. For the CDR3, the DNA is TGCAGTGCTAGAGTTAGCGGGAGGGGATTCTCTGAGCAGTTCTTC.

Many counts were recorded for this clonotype. The chain is built from TRBV27 and TRBJ1-1; D uncertain. Germline CDR1 reads MNHEY; CDR2 reads SMNVEV (reference sequence). Trimming removed 6 bases at V and 3 bases at J, with 35 bases between. There are 21 residues in the CDR3. The CDR3 DNA is TGTGCCAGCAGCGGATGGCATCGAGTTCAACCTCATACTACTGGAGACACTGAAGCTTTCTTT. It encodes CASSGWHRVQPHTTGDTEAFF.

The table lists this clonotype with a few counts. The rearrangement links TRBV6-9 to TRBJ1-1; 8 nucleotides agree with TRBD1. V trimming: 3 bases; J trimming: 5 bases; junction bases outside the gene matches: 8. The CDR3 has 15 residues. The germline V gene encodes CDR1 MNHGY and CDR2 SVAAGI. CDR3 DNA: TGTGCCAGCAGTTACACGGGCAGGGGGCGGACTGAAGCTTTCTTT. It codes for CASSYTGRGRTEAFF.

The chain is built from TRBV12-3 or TRBV12-4 and TRBJ2-7, with D possibly matching TRBD2 (5 bases). The V and J ends lost 5 bases and 3 bases respectively, with 14 bases between them. This CDR3 comprises 14 residues. CDR3 nucleotides: TGTGCCAGCAGTCCATCGGGGTCCCACTACGAGCAGTACTTC. This codes for CASSPSGSHYEQYF.

In its sample, this clonotype was seen many times. V and J are TRBV6-1 and TRBJ2-1; TRBD1 aligns across 11 bases. The CDR3 has 14 amino acids. Germline V CDR1 and CDR2: MNHNS, SASEGT. Trimming at V came to 6 bases and at J to 8 bases, leaving 6 bases not matched to a gene. The CDR3 here is CASRGTGGVDEQFF. CDR3 DNA sequence: TGTGCCAGCAGAGGGACAGGGGGTGTTGATGAGCAGTTCTTC.

This clonotype was observed many times. V and J are TRBV7-2 and TRBJ2-1; a weak D match, TRBD2 (6 bases). The CDR3 runs to 14 residues. Per the germline V gene, CDR1 is SGHTA and CDR2 is FQGNSA. V was pared by 5 bases and J by 7 bases, with 15 bases between. The CDR3 spells CASSIPGAGNEQFF. In DNA form, the CDR3 reads TGTGCCAGCAGCATCCCCGGGGCGGGGAATGAGCAGTTCTTC.

A single count supports this clonotype. A much larger clone lies a single base off, so this may be a read error. The J gene is TRBJ2-2, the V gene TRBV2, with 13 bases matching TRBD2. The CDR3 has 13 residues. J lost 11 bases, V lost 11 bases, and 8 bases had no gene match. Germline CDR1 and CDR2: SNHLY and FYNNEI. Written as DNA, the CDR3 is TGTGCCTCTCATGGACTAGCGGGAGTAGAGCTGTTTTTT. As protein: CASHGLAGVELFF.

CDR3 amino acids: CSARATGGIGNTEAFF. The CDR3 bases are TGCAGTGCTAGGGCGACAGGGGGTATCGGAAACACTGAAGCTTTCTTT. The chain employs TRBV20-1 and TRBJ1-1; 9 bases fit TRBD1. V dropped 3 bases and J dropped 2; count of bases not matched to a gene: 10. Germline V lookup: CDR1 DFQATT, CDR2 SNEGSKA (reference sequence). The CDR3 runs 16 residues.

This clonotype was detected many times. The gene calls are TRBV7-9 and TRBJ2-5; D uncertain. Germline-derived CDR1 and CDR2 are SEHNR and FQNEAQ (reference sequence). This CDR3 comprises 11 residues. Trimming shortened V by 5 bases and J by 4 bases, and 5 bases separated the two germline ends. The CDR3 protein is CASSPVETQYF. The CDR3 DNA sequence: TGTGCCAGCAGCCCCGTAGAGACCCAGTACTTC.

This clonotype was picked up many times. The chain joins TRBV27 to TRBJ2-7; weak D call: TRBD1 (6 bases). V gave up 5 bases and J gave up 3 bases, with 14 bases separating them. Germline CDR1 MNHEY, CDR2 SMNVEV (reference sequence). There are 14 residues in the CDR3. The CDR3 DNA sequence: TGTGCCAGCAGTCGTAGTACAGGGAACTACGAGCAGTACTTC. It codes for CASSRSTGNYEQYF.

The J gene is TRBJ2-2, the V gene TRBV24-1; maybe TRBD1 (6 bases). V was clipped by 5 bases and J by 1 base, with 16 bases between them. This CDR3 comprises 17 residues. Germline CDR1 is KGHDR and CDR2 is SFDVKD. CDR3 protein: CATSATGTTRNTGELFF. DNA of the CDR3: TGTGCCACCAGTGCAACCGGGACAACTCGGAACACCGGGGAGCTGTTTTTT.

There are a few counts of this clonotype. V is TRBV5-5 and J is TRBJ1-2; D is unclear. V was shortened by 2 bases and J by 8 bases, with 22 bases between the two germline ends. Germline lookup yields CDR1 SGHKS and CDR2 YYEKEE (reference sequence). The CDR3 covers 16 residues. This chain's CDR3 is CASSFLGIAPLGGYTF. CDR3 nucleotide sequence: TGTGCCAGCAGCTTTCTGGGGATTGCCCCATTGGGCGGCTACACCTTC.